These 13 T cell receptor beta chains came from one sample sequenced in a study of vaccination and CD4 T cells after COVID-19 (dated by TCRdb to the early 2020s). These TCRs' antigens remain unknown. The sample's treatment or condition label, in plain terms: roughly 11-day PBMC culture with coronavirus spike peptide pools or control peptides (ViraFEST assay). To prepare the library, PCR was applied. Instrument on record: Illumina iSeq 100. DNA from cultured CD4+ T cells underwent TCR sequencing with the Oncomine TCR Beta short-read assay at the Johns Hopkins FTIC core. The public reads were quality trimmed at Q25 with fastp and then assembled into clones with MiXCR by TCRdb, keeping productive beta chains. Rows merge per CDR3 protein into single entries with the most common DNA and genes. Here the sample has 15,000 to 20,000 distinct CDR3 sequences; less than 55% occur a single time. Clones ranked in the top ten supply approximately 10% of the sample.

The material sequenced was CD4+ T cells from blood, cultured in vitro, taken before SARS-CoV-2 vaccination. These receptors originate from a human donor who had recovered from COVID-19.

The chain joins TRBV6-2 or TRBV6-3 to TRBJ2-1; 9 bases match TRBD2. The V gene end was trimmed by 7 bases and the J gene end by 9 bases; junction bases not matched to a gene: 10. CDR1 and CDR2 from the germline V gene are MNHEY and SVGEGT. There are 14 residues in the CDR3. CDR3: CASTFSGRRGEQFF. In DNA, the CDR3 is TGTGCCAGCACCTTTAGCGGGAGACGGGGTGAGCAGTTCTTC.

V gene TRBV6-2 or TRBV6-3 combines with J gene TRBJ2-5; D is undetermined. CDR3 length: 16 residues. CDR1 is MNHEY, CDR2 SVGEGT, per germline. V was clipped by 2 bases and J by 1 base, with 14 bases between them. The CDR3 loop reads CASSYVRLAFQETQYF. The CDR3 nucleotides read TGTGCCAGCAGTTACGTCAGACTGGCGTTCCAAGAGACCCAGTACTTC.

The V gene is TRBV28, the J gene TRBJ2-1; no clear D. CDR3 length: 15 residues. Germline CDR1 MDHEN, CDR2 SYDVKM. Trimming stripped 1 base from V and 9 bases from J, with 16 bases between. DNA of the CDR3: TGTGCCAGCAGTTTATTACCGCGGACCATCGGTGAGCAGTTCTTC. This gives the protein CASSLLPRTIGEQFF. Filled out from reference TRBV28 and TRBJ2-1, the complete variable domain reads DVKVTQSSRYLVKRTGEKVFLECVQDMDHENMFWYRQDPGLGLRLIYFSYDVKMKEKGDIPEGYSVSREKKERFSLILESASTNQTSMYLCASSLLPRTIGEQFFGPGTRLTVL.

In DNA form, the CDR3 reads TGCAGTGCTAGAGATCCCCTGGGGATGGATCAGCCCCAGCATTTT. It yields the protein CSARDPLGMDQPQHF. The chain carries TRBV20-1 and TRBJ1-5; no definite D call. This CDR3 region has 15 residues. The V and J ends lost 0 bases and 5 bases respectively, with 14 bases between them. Germline CDR1 reads DFQATT; CDR2 reads SNEGSKA (reference sequence).

This clonotype was observed a handful of times. V and J are TRBV20-1 and TRBJ2-1, with 10 bases identical to TRBD1. The V gene's germline CDR1 is DFQATT and CDR2 SNEGSKA (reference sequence). The junction had 15 bases not matched to a gene; V was cut back by 0 bases and J by 4 bases. The CDR3 is 19 residues long. CDR3 sequence reads: CSARERGQGDPRLYNEQFF. The CDR3 bases are TGCAGTGCTAGAGAACGAGGACAGGGGGATCCCCGACTGTACAATGAGCAGTTCTTC.

In its sample, this clonotype was seen once. V is TRBV9 and J is TRBJ2-1, with TRBD2 matching over 13 bases. Germline values: CDR1 SGDLS, CDR2 YYNGEE. The trim removed 4 bases at V and 6 bases at J, leaving 4 bases unmatched. The CDR3 totals 15 residues. Here the CDR3 DNA reads TGTGCCAGCAGCCCTCGGACTAGCGGGAGCAATGAGCAGTTCTTC. This encodes CASSPRTSGSNEQFF.

This chain uses TRBV19 with TRBJ2-3, with 8 bases lining up with TRBD2. Germline loops: CDR1 LNHDA, CDR2 SQIVND (reference sequence). The length of the CDR3 is 13 residues. The CDR3 here is CATGLGGTDTQYF. CDR3 nucleotides: TGTGCGACGGGACTAGGGGGCACAGATACGCAGTATTTT.

This chain joins TRBV5-1 and TRBJ1-1, with TRBD1 matching 9 bases. This CDR3 is built from 13 residues. Germline CDR1 SGHRS, CDR2 YFSETQ. The J segment lost 6 bases and the V segment lost 4 bases, leaving 4 bases of the junction unmatched. CDR3 protein: CASSLRQGAEAFF. CDR3 DNA: TGCGCCAGCAGCCTCCGACAGGGGGCTGAAGCTTTCTTT. Combining the CDR3 with reference TRBV5-1 and TRBJ1-1 gives the whole variable domain KAGVTQTPRYLIKTRGQQVTLSCSPISGHRSVSWYQQTPGQGLQFLFEYFSETQRNKGNFPGRFSGRQFSNSRSEMNVSTLELGDSALYLCASSLRQGAEAFFGQGTRLTVV.

This sequence joins TRBV20-1 and TRBJ1-5; 11 nucleotides line up with TRBD1. The CDR3 covers 14 residues. The ends lost 6 bases at V and 6 bases at J; junction bases unmatched: 7. CDR1 DFQATT and CDR2 SNEGSKA come from the germline V gene (reference sequence). The CDR3 here is CSAQGQGAGQPQHF. In DNA form, the CDR3 reads TGCAGTGCCCAAGGACAGGGGGCCGGTCAGCCCCAGCATTTT.

The genes are TRBV20-1 and TRBJ1-2; tentative D call: TRBD1 (6 bases). The CDR3 covers 15 residues. CDR1 is DFQATT, CDR2 SNEGSKA, per germline (reference sequence). V lost 3 bases to trimming and J lost 4 bases, with 18 bases between them. The CDR3 region is CSASSLDSYFYGYTF. CDR3 DNA sequence: TGCAGTGCTAGTAGTTTGGACAGTTACTTCTATGGCTACACCTTC.

The gene calls are TRBV28 and TRBJ1-5; TRBD1 matches 8 bases. CDR1 is MDHEN, CDR2 SYDVKM, per germline. CDR3 size: 16 residues. Losses at the gene ends were 6 bases for V and 3 bases for J; bases not matched to a gene: 10. The CDR3 region is CASRPRGQGLNQPQHF. CDR3 nucleotide sequence: TGTGCCAGCAGGCCACGAGGACAGGGCCTCAATCAGCCCCAGCATTTT.

The chain combines TRBV30 with TRBJ1-3, with D perhaps TRBD1 (6 bases). This CDR3 is built from 13 residues. CDR1 and CDR2 (germline): GTSNPN, SVGIG (reference sequence). Trimming stripped 4 bases from V and 4 bases from J, with 11 bases between. The DNA for the CDR3 is TGTGCCTGGACACACGACAGGGGAAACACCATATATTTT. Residues: CAWTHDRGNTIYF.

The gene calls are TRBV19 and TRBJ1-2, with no clear D. This CDR3 comprises 13 residues. V was trimmed by 4 bases and J by 2 bases, leaving 8 bases between them. The germline V gene has CDR1 LNHDA and CDR2 SQIVND (reference sequence). CDR3 nucleotides: TGTGCCAGTAGTAAGATCGGGAACTATGGCTACACCTTC. Protein product: CASSKIGNYGYTF.